The present T cell receptor beta chain was sequenced within a study of graft-versus-host responses after intestinal transplantation. As for the study in general: Transplant types were multivisceral, liver-intestinal, or isolated intestinal. The recipients all started with anti-thymocyte globulin induction and then took tacrolimus and steroids for 3 to 4 years. Notes on the study in general: Elevated graft-versus-host to host-versus-graft clonal ratios in allografts were recorded for patients with graft-donor T cell macrochimerism.

The table came from immunoSEQ multiplex PCR; TCRdb's copy has only in-frame clones and leaves some out. This table holds 20,000 to 25,000 clones, about 40% found once. The germline V gene has CDR1 SGHVS and CDR2 FNYEAQ. Germline trimming cut 4 bases from V and 4 bases from J; bases unmatched to any gene: 8. CDR3 length: 15 amino acids. This clone has a handful of counts. This rearrangement joins TRBV7-6 to TRBJ2-5; TRBD2 agrees at 8 bases. This specimen was alloreactive CD4+ T cells from a mixed lymphocyte reaction culture, taken before intestinal transplant. Regarding subset: CFSE-low proliferating T cells sorted from approximately 6-day pre-transplant mixed lymphocyte reaction (GvH or HvG direction). This receptor was identified in a human patient who received an intestinal transplant. The CDR3 sequence is CASSSTGRATETQYF. For the CDR3, the DNA is TGTGCCAGCAGCTCTACCGGGAGGGCCACAGAGACCCAGTACTTC.